These 14 T cell receptor beta chains share one sample of origin, sequenced in a study of early T cells in non-severe SARS-CoV-2 infection. TCRdb re-called the 5' RACE reads with MiXCR, one entry per CDR3 protein. The table has about 45,000 distinct CDR3 sequences, around a tenth seen once. Sample: whole blood. Source of these receptors: an adult who was a healthcare worker with PCR-confirmed SARS-CoV-2 infection or an uninfected control (not recorded which).

The gene calls are TRBV4-2 and TRBJ1-5; D is perhaps TRBD1 (6 bases). Germline V CDR1 and CDR2: LGHNA, YNFKEQ. CDR3 length: 15 residues. Trimming cost V 2 bases and J 0 bases, with 8 bases left between them. The CDR3 DNA is TGTGCCAGCAGCCAATACAGGGATAGCAATCAGCCCCAGCATTTT. It specifies CASSQYRDSNQPQHF.

V gene TRBV11-3 combines with J gene TRBJ2-2, with D uncertain. The CDR3 totals 14 residues. The germline V gene encodes CDR1 SGHNT and CDR2 YENEEA. Trimming took off 4 bases at V and 5 bases at J, with 11 bases between the two ends. CDR3 amino acids: CASSSARSTGELFF. CDR3 DNA: TGTGCCAGCAGCTCCGCCCGATCGACCGGGGAGCTGTTTTTT.

This clonotype was counted at least ten times. The chain has TRBV5-6 and TRBJ1-1; 8 bases are a match to TRBD1. Germline V gene data show CDR1 as SGHDT and CDR2 as YYEEEE. Trimming removed 2 bases from V and 5 bases from J; junction bases left unmatched: 8. The CDR3 loop spans 15 amino acids. Written as DNA, the CDR3 is TGTGCCAGCAGCTTTACGACAGGGGCTCTGACTGAAGCTTTCTTT. This codes for CASSFTTGALTEAFF.

This clonotype was counted between two and nine times. The chain uses TRBV20-1 and TRBJ2-5, with D possibly TRBD1 on 6 matching bases. The CDR3 sequence is 14 residues long. The V gene lost 5 bases and the J gene lost 2 bases, with 15 bases spanning the gap. The germline V gene encodes CDR1 DFQATT and CDR2 SNEGSKA (reference sequence). CDR3 sequence: CSASIRDRQETQYF. CDR3 coding DNA: TGCAGTGCTTCTATCCGTGACAGGCAAGAGACCCAGTACTTC.

Concerning this clonotype itself: A read error may explain this, as a much larger clone is one base away. The CDR3 reads CASSKRQALVQEQYF. Written as DNA, the CDR3 is TGTGCCAGCAGCAAACGACAGGCGCTTGTCCAGGAGCAGTACTTC. The V call is TRBV9, the J call TRBJ2-7, with D possibly TRBD1 on 6 matching bases. Between the trimmed V and J ends, which lost 4 bases and 7 bases, there was a span of 21 bases. This CDR3 comprises 15 residues. Germline V gives CDR1 SGDLS, CDR2 YYNGEE.

The chain has TRBV5-4 and TRBJ1-2; D gene unclear. The germline V gene encodes CDR1 SGHNT and CDR2 YYREEE (reference sequence). The CDR3 is made up of 13 amino acids. V was trimmed by 0 bases and J by 4 bases, leaving 7 bases between them. This CDR3 reads CASSLGQTYGYTF. Here the CDR3 DNA reads TGTGCCAGCAGCTTGGGGCAGACCTATGGCTACACCTTC.

The chain uses TRBV7-9 and TRBJ2-2; D gene ambiguous. V lost 8 bases and J 1 base, leaving 8 bases between the germline ends. The CDR3 has 13 amino acids. Germline-derived CDR1 and CDR2 are SEHNR and FQNEAQ (reference sequence). Written as DNA, the CDR3 is TGTGCCAGCGTAAGGGTGAACACCGGGGAGCTGTTTTTT. Translation gives CASVRVNTGELFF.

This clonotype was seen more than once but under ten times. The chain recombines TRBV6-2 or TRBV6-3 with TRBJ1-5, with D unclear. Germline V gives CDR1 MNHEY, CDR2 SVGEGT. The CDR3 length is 14 residues. V lost 6 bases and J lost 1, with 10 bases in between. CDR3 region: CASSSTYSNQPQHF. CDR3 nucleotides: TGTGCCAGCAGCAGTACGTACAGCAATCAGCCCCAGCATTTT.

In its sample, this clonotype was seen many times. The V gene is TRBV29-1, the J gene TRBJ2-2, with D perhaps TRBD1 or TRBD2 (5 bases each). CDR3 length equals 15 residues. The ends were cut back, 4 bases at V and 0 bases at J, with 12 bases in the middle. Germline V lookup: CDR1 SQVTM, CDR2 ANQGSEA. In DNA form, the CDR3 reads TGCAGCGTTGGGACTGGGGGACCGAACACCGGGGAGCTGTTTTTT. Translating gives CSVGTGGPNTGELFF.

In its sample, this clonotype was seen many times. The chain links TRBV7-8 to TRBJ1-5; tentatively, D is TRBD1 (5 bases). Germline V gene sequence: CDR1 SGHVS, CDR2 FQNEAQ. This CDR3 is 15 amino acids long. The V end lost 5 bases, the J end lost 0 bases, and 11 bases lay between the germline ends. CDR3 protein: CASSLGPDSNQPQHF. The CDR3 DNA is TGTGCCAGCAGCCTGGGGCCAGATAGCAATCAGCCCCAGCATTTT. Based on the CDR3 plus reference TRBV7-8 and TRBJ1-5, the full variable domain is GAGVSQSPRYKVAKRGQDVALRCDPISGHVSLFWYQQALGQGPEFLTYFQNEAQLDKSGLPSDRFFAERPEGSVSTLKIQRTQQEDSAVYLCASSLGPDSNQPQHFGDGTRLSIL.

This clonotype has a handful of counts. The J gene is TRBJ2-1, the V gene TRBV4-2, with 8 positions matching TRBD2. Germline CDR1 is LGHNA and CDR2 is YNFKEQ. V gave up 10 bases and J gave up 3 bases; unmatched junction bases: 11. This CDR3 comprises 15 residues. CDR3: CATAIIAGSYNEQFF. In nucleotides, the CDR3 is TGTGCCACCGCGATCATAGCGGGAAGCTACAATGAGCAGTTCTTC.

This clonotype was counted at least ten times. The chain couples TRBV6-5 to TRBJ2-1, with TRBD1 as a possible D gene (6 bases). This CDR3 region has 12 residues. V lost 10 bases and J 4 bases, leaving 11 bases between the germline ends. The germline gives CDR1 MNHEY, CDR2 SVGAGI. The CDR3 DNA is TGTGCCACGAAGGGGGTATACAATGAGCAGTTCTTC. This translates into CATKGVYNEQFF.

This clonotype was counted many times. This rearrangement joins TRBV20-1 to TRBJ2-4; tentative D call: TRBD2 (5 bases). The CDR3 spans 14 residues. Germline CDR1 DFQATT, CDR2 SNEGSKA (reference sequence). V lost 1 base, J lost 3 bases, and 10 bases lay in between. The CDR3 DNA reads as TGCAGTGCTAGAGGAGCGGATTTCAAAAACATTCAGTACTTC. This translates into CSARGADFKNIQYF.

A few counts support this clonotype. This chain uses TRBV14 with TRBJ2-5; possible D gene TRBD2, 6 bases. The CDR3 covers 18 residues. Trimming removed 2 bases from V and 3 bases from J, with 22 bases in between. CDR1 SGHDN and CDR2 FVKESK come from the germline V gene. CDR3 in DNA: TGTGCCAGCAGCCAACTGGGAGGCAGGAACTCAAGGGAAGAGACCCAGTACTTC. Translated: CASSQLGGRNSREETQYF. The full variable domain, with the rest looked up from reference TRBV14 and TRBJ2-5, is EAGVTQFPSHSVIEKGQTVTLRCDPISGHDNLYWYRRVMGKEIKFLLHFVKESKQDESGMPNNRFLAERTGGTYSTLKVQPAELEDSGVYFCASSQLGGRNSREETQYFGPGTRLLVL.